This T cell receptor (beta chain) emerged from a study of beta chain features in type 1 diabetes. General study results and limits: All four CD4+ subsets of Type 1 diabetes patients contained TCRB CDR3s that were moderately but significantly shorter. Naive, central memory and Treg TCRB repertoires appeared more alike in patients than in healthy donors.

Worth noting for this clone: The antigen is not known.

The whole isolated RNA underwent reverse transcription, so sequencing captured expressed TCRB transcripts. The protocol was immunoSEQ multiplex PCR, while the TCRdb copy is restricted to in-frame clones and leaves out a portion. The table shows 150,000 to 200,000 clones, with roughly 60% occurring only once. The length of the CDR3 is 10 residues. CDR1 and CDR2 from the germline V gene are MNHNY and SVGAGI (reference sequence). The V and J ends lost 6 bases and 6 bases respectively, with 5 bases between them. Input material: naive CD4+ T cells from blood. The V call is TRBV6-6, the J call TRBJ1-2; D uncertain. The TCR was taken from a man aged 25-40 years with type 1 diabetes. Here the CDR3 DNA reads TGTGCCAGCAGCTTCAATGGCTACACCTTC. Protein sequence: CASSFNGYTF.